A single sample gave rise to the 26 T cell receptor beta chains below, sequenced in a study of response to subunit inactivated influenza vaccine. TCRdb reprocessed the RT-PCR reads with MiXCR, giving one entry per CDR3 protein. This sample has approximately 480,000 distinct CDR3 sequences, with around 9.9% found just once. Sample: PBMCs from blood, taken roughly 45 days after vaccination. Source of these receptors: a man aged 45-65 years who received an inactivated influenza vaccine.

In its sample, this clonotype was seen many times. The CDR3 sequence: CASSSSGASGYEQYF. As DNA, the CDR3 is TGCGCCAGCAGCTCGTCGGGGGCTTCGGGCTACGAGCAGTACTTC. The chain combines TRBV5-1 with TRBJ2-7, with D perhaps TRBD1 or TRBD2 (6 bases each). Deletions cut 3 bases from V and 3 bases from J, with 16 bases between. CDR1 SGHRS and CDR2 YFSETQ come from the germline V gene. The CDR3 loop spans 15 amino acids.

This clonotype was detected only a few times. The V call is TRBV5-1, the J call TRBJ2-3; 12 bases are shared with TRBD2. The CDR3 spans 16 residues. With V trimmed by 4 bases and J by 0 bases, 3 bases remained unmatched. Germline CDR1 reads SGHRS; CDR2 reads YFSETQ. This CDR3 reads CASSAGLAGSTDTQYF. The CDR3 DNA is TGCGCCAGCAGCGCAGGACTAGCGGGGAGCACAGATACGCAGTATTTT.

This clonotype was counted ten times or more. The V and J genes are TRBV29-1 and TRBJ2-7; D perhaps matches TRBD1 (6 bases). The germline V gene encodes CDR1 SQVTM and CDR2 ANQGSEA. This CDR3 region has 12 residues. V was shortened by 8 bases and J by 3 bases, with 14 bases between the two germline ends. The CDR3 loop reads CSFRYRDYEQYF. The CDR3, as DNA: TGCAGCTTCCGCTACAGGGACTACGAGCAGTACTTC.

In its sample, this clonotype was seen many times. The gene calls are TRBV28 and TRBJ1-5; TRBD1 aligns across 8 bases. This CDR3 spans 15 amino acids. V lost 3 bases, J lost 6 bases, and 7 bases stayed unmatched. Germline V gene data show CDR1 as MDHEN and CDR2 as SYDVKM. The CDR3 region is CASSLFRGPTQPQHF. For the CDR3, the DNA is TGTGCCAGCAGTTTGTTCAGGGGGCCCACTCAGCCCCAGCATTTT.

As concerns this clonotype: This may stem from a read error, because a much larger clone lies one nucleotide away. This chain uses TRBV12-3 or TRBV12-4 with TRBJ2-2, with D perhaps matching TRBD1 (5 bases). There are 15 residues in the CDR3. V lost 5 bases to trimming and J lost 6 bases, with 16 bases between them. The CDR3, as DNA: TGTGCCAGCAGTCCCCAGGGTAGGTACGCCGGGGAGCTGTTTTTT. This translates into CASSPQGRYAGELFF.

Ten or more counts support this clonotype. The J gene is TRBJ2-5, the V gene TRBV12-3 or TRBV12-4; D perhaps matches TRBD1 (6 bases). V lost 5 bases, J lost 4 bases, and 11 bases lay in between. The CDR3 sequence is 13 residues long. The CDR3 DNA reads TGTGCCAGCAGTATCAGGGGTTTAGAGACCCAGTACTTC. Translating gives CASSIRGLETQYF.

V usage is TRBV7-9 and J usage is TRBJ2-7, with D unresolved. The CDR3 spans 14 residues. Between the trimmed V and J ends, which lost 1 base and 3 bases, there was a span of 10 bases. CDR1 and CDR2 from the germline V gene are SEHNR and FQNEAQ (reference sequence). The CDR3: CASSLEPEYYEQYF. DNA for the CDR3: TGTGCCAGCAGCTTAGAGCCGGAATACTACGAGCAGTACTTC.

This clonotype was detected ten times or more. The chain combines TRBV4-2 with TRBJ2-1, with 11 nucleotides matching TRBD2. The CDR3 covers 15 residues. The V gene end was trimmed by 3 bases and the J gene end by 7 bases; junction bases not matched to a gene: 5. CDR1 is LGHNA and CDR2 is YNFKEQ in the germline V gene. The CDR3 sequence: CASSHLAGGVNEQFF. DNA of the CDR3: TGTGCCAGCAGCCACTTAGCGGGAGGGGTAAATGAGCAGTTCTTC.

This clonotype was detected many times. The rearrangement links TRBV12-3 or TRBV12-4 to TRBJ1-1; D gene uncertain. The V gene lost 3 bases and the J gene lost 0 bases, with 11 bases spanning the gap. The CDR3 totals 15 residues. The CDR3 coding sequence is TGTGCCAGCAGTTTTCGTAAAGGGCTGAACACTGAAGCTTTCTTT. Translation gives CASSFRKGLNTEAFF.

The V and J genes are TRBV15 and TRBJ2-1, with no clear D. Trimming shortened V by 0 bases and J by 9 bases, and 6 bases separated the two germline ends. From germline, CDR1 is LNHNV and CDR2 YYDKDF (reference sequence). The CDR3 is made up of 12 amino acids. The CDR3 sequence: CATSRDDFEQFF. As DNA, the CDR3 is TGTGCCACCAGCAGAGATGATTTTGAGCAGTTCTTC.

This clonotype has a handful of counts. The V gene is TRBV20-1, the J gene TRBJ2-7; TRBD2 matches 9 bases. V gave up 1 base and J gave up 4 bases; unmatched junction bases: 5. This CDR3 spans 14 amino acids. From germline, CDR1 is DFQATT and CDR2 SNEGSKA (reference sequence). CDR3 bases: TGCAGTGCTAGAGTTAGCGGGAGTAATTACGAGCAGTACTTC. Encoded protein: CSARVSGSNYEQYF.

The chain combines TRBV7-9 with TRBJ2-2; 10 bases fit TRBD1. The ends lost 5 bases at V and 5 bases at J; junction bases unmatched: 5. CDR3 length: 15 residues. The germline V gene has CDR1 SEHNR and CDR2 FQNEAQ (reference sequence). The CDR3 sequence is CASSHDRGRTGELFF. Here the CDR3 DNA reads TGTGCCAGCAGCCACGACAGGGGGCGGACCGGGGAGCTGTTTTTT.

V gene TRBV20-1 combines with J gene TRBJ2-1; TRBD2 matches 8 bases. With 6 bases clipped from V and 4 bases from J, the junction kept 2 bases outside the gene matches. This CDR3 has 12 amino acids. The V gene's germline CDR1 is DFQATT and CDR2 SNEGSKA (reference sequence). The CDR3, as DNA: TGCAGTGCGGGGACTAGATACAATGAGCAGTTCTTC. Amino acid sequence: CSAGTRYNEQFF.

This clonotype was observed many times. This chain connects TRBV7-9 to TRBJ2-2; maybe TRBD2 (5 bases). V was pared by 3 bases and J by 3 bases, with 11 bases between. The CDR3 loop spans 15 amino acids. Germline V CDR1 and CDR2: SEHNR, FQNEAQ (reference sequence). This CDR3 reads CASSFPGIDTGELFF. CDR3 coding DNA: TGTGCCAGCAGCTTCCCGGGGATAGACACCGGGGAGCTGTTTTTT.

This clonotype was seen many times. In nucleotides, the CDR3 is TGTGCCAGCAGTTACTCCGACACCAACACCGGGGAGCTGTTTTTT. Protein product: CASSYSDTNTGELFF. The rearrangement links TRBV6-2 or TRBV6-3 to TRBJ2-2; D gene uncertain. Trimming took 0 bases from V and 2 from J, leaving 7 bases between them. CDR3 length: 15 amino acids. Germline lookup yields CDR1 MNHEY and CDR2 SVGEGT.

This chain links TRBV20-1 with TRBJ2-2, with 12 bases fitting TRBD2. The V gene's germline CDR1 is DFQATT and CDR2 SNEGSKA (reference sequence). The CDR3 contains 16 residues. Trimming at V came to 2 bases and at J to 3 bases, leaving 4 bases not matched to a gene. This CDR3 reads CSARRLAGAHTGELFF. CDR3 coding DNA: TGCAGTGCTAGACGACTAGCGGGGGCGCACACCGGGGAGCTGTTTTTT.

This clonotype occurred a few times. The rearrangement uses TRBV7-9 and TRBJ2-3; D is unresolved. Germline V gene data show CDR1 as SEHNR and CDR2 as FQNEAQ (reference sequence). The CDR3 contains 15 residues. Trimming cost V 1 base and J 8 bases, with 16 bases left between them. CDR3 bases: TGTGCCAGCAGCTTAGTAGCACTCACAACGGGTACGCAGTATTTT. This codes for CASSLVALTTGTQYF.

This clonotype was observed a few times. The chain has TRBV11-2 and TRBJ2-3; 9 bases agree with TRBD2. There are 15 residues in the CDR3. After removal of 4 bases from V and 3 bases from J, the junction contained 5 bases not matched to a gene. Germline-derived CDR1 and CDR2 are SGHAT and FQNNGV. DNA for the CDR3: TGTGCCAGCAGCTCCAGACTAGCGGATACAGATACGCAGTATTTT. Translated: CASSSRLADTDTQYF.

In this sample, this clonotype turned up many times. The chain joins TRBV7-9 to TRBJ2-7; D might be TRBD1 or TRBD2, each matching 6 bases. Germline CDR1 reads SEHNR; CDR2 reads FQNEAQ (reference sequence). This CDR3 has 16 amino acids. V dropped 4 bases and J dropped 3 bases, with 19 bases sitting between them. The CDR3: CASSSGAGPYNYEQYF. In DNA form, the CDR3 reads TGTGCCAGCAGCTCGGGGGCAGGTCCCTATAACTACGAGCAGTACTTC.

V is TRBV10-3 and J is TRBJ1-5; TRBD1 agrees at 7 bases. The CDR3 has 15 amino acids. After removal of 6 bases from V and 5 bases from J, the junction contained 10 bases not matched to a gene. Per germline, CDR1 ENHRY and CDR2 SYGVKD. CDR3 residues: CAIRDGQASHQPQHF. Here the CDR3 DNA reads TGTGCCATCAGGGATGGACAGGCATCTCATCAGCCCCAGCATTTT.

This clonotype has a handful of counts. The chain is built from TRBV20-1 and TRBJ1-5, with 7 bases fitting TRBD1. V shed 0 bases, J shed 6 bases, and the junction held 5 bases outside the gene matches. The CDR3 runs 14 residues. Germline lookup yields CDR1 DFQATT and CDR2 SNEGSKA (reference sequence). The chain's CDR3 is CSARDQGGGQPQHF. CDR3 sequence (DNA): TGCAGTGCTAGAGATCAGGGGGGCGGTCAGCCCCAGCATTTT.

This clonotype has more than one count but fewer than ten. In nucleotides, the CDR3 is TGTGCCATCAGTCTCCGCGCAGATACGCAGTATTTT. It yields the protein CAISLRADTQYF. This rearrangement joins TRBV10-3 to TRBJ2-3; D is unclear. The CDR3 is made up of 12 amino acids. Trimming pared 5 bases from V and 4 bases from J, leaving 7 bases between. Germline assignment: CDR1 ENHRY and CDR2 SYGVKD.

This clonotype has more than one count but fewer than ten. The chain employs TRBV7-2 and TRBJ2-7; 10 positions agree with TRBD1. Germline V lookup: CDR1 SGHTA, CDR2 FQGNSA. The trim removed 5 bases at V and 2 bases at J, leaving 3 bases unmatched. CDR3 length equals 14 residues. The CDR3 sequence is CASSGQGGTYEQYF. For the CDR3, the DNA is TGTGCCAGCAGCGGACAGGGGGGGACCTACGAGCAGTACTTC.

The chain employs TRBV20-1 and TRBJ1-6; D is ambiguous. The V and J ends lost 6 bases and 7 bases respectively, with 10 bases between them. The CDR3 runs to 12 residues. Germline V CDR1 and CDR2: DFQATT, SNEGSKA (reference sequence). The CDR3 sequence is CSAEIGNSPLHF. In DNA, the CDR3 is TGCAGTGCCGAGATCGGGAATTCACCCCTCCACTTT.

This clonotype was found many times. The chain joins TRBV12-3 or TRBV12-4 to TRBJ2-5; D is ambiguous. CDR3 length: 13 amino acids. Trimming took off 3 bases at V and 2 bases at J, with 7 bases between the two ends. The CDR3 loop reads CASSFGLQETQYF. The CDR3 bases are TGTGCCAGCAGTTTTGGGCTTCAAGAGACCCAGTACTTC.

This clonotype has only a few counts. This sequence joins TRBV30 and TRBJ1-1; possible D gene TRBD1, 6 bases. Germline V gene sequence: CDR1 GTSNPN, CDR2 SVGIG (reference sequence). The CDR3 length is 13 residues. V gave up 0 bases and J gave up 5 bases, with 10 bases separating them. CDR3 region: CAWSVLQGTEAFF. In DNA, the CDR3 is TGTGCCTGGAGTGTTCTCCAGGGGACTGAAGCTTTCTTT.